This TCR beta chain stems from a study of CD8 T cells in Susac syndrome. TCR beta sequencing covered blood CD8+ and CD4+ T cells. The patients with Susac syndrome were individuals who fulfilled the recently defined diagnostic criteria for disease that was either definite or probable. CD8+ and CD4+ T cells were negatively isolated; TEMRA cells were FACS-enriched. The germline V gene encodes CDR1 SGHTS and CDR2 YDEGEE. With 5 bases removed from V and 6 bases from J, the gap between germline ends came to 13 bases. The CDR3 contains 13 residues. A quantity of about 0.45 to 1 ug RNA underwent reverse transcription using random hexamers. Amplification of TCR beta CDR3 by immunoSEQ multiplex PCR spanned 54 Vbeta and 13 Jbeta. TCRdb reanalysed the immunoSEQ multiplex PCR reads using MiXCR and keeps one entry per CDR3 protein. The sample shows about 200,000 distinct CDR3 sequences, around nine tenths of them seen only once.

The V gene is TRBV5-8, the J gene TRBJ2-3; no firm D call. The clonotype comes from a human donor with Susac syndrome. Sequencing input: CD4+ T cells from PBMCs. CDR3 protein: CASSRGPRDTQYF. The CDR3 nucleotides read TGTGCCAGCAGTCGTGGCCCAAGGGATACGCAGTATTTT.